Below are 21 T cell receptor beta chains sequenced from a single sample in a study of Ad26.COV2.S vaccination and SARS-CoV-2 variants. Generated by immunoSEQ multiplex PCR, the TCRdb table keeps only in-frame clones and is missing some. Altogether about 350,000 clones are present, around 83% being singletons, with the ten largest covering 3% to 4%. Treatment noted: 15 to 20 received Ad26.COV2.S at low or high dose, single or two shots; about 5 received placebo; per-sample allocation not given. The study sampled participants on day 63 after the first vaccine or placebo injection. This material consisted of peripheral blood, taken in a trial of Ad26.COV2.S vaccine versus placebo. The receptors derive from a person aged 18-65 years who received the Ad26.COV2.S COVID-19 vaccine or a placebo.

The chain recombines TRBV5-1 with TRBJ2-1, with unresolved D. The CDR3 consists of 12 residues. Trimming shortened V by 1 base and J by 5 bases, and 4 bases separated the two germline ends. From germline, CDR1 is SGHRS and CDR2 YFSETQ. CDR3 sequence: CASSLNNNEQFF. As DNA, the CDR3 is TGCGCCAGCAGCTTGAACAACAATGAGCAGTTCTTC.

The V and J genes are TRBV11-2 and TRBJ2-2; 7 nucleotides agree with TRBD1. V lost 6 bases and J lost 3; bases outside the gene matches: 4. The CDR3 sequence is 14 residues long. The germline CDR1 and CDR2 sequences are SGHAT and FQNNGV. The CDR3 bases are TGTGCCAGCAGGAGGGGGCTTGACACCGGGGAGCTGTTTTTT. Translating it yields CASRRGLDTGELFF. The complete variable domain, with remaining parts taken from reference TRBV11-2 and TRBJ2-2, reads EAGVAQSPRYKIIEKRQSVAFWCNPISGHATLYWYQQILGQGPKLLIQFQNNGVVDDSQLPKDRFSAERLKGVDSTLKIQPAKLEDSAVYLCASRRGLDTGELFFGEGSRLTVL.

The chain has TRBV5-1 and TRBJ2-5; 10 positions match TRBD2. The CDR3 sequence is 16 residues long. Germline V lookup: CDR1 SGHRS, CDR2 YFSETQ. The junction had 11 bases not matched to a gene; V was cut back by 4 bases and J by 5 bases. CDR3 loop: CASSPTAGGPGETQYF. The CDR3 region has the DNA TGCGCCAGCAGCCCCACAGCGGGGGGGCCGGGGGAGACCCAGTACTTC.

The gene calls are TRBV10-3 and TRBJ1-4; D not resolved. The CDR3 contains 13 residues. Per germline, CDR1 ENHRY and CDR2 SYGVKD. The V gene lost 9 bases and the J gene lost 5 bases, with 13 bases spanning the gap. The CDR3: CAMTSSLNEKLFF. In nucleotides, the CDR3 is TGTGCCATGACTAGCAGCCTAAATGAAAAACTGTTTTTT.

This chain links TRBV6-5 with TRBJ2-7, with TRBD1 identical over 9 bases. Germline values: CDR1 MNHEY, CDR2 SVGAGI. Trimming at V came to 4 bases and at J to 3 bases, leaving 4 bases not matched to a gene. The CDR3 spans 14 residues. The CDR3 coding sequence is TGTGCCAGCAGTTTACGACAGGGGGTCTACGAGCAGTACTTC. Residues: CASSLRQGVYEQYF.

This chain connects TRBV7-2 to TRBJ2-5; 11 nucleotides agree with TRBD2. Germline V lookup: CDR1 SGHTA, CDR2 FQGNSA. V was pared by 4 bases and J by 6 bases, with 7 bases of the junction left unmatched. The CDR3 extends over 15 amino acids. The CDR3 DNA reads TGTGCCAGCAGCTCGACTAGCGGGAAAGGACAGACCCAGTACTTC. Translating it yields CASSSTSGKGQTQYF.

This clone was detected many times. CDR3 sequence reads: CASSSGQGADTQYF. CDR3 nucleotides: TGTGCCAGCAGTTCGGGACAGGGGGCAGATACGCAGTATTTT. The V gene is TRBV6-2 or TRBV6-3, the J gene TRBJ2-3; 11 bases map to TRBD1. Germline lookup yields CDR1 MNHEY and CDR2 SVGEGT. The CDR3 is made up of 14 amino acids. The V and J ends lost 4 bases and 4 bases, in that order; junction bases with no gene match: 1.

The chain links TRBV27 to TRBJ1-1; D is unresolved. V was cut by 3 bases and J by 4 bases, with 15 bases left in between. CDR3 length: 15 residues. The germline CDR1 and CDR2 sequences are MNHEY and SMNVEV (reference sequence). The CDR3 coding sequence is TGTGCCAGCAGTTTGTTTTCCGGAGGGATCACTGAAGCTTTCTTT. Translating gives CASSLFSGGITEAFF.

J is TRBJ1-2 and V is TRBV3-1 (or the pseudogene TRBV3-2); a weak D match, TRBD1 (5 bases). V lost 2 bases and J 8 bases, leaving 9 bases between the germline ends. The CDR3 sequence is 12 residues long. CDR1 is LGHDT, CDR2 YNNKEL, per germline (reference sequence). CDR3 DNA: TGTGCCAGCAGCCAATTCCAGGGAGGCTACACCTTC. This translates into CASSQFQGGYTF.

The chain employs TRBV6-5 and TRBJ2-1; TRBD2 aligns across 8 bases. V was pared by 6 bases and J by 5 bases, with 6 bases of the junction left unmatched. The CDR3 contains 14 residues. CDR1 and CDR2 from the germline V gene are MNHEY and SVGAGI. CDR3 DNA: TGTGCCAGCAGGGGAACGGGAGGGAACAATGAGCAGTTCTTC. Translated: CASRGTGGNNEQFF.

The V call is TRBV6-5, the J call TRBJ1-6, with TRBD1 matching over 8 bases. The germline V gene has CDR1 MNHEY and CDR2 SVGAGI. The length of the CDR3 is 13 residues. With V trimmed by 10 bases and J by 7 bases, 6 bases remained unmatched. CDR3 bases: TGTGCCACCAAGGGGACAGGCAATTCACCCCTCCACTTT. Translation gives CATKGTGNSPLHF.

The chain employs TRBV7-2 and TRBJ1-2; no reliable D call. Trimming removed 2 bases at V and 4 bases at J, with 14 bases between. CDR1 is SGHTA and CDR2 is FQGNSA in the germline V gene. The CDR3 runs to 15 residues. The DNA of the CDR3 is TGTGCCAGCAGCTTAATTTCCCCAGAGATCTATGGCTACACCTTC. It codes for CASSLISPEIYGYTF.

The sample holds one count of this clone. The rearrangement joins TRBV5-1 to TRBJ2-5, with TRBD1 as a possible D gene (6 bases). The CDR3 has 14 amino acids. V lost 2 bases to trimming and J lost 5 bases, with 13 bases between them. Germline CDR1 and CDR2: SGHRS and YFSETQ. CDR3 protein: CASSFQGRDETQYF. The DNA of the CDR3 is TGCGCCAGCAGCTTCCAGGGGCGCGATGAGACCCAGTACTTC.

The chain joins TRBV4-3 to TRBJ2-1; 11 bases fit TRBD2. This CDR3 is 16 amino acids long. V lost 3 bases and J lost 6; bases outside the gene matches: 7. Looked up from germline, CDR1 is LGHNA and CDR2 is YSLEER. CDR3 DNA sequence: TGCGCCAGCAGCCATGCGACTAGCGGGACAATCAATGAGCAGTTCTTC. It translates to CASSHATSGTINEQFF.

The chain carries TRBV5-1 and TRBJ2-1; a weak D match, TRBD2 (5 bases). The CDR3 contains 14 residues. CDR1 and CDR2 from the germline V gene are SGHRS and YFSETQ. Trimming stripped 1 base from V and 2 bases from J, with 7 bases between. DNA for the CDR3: TGCGCCAGCAGCTTGACGGGGACCTACAATGAGCAGTTCTTC. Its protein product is CASSLTGTYNEQFF.

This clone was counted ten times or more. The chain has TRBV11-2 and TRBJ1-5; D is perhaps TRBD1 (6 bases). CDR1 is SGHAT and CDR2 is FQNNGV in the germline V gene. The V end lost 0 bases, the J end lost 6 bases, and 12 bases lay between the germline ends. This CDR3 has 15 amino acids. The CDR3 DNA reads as TGTGCCAGCAGCTTAGATCTAAAGGGGGGTCAGCCCCAGCATTTT. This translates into CASSLDLKGGQPQHF.

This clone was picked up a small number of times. CDR3 residues: CASSARLAIAGELFF. CDR3 in DNA: TGTGCCAGCAGCGCCCGACTAGCCATCGCCGGGGAGCTGTTTTTT. The chain combines TRBV3-1 (or the pseudogene TRBV3-2) with TRBJ2-2, with TRBD2 matching 7 bases. From germline, CDR1 is LGHDT and CDR2 YNNKEL (reference sequence). The J segment lost 6 bases and the V segment lost 5 bases, leaving 9 bases of the junction unmatched. The length of the CDR3 is 15 residues.

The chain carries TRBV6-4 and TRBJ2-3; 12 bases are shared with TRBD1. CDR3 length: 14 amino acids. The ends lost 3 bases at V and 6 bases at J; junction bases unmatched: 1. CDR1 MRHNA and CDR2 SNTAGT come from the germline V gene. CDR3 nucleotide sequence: TGTGCCAGCAGTGAGGGACAGGGGGCGGATACGCAGTATTTT. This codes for CASSEGQGADTQYF.

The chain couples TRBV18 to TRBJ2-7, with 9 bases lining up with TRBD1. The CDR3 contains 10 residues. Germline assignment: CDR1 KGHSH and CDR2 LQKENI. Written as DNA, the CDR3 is TGTGCCAGCTCACCCCCCGGGACAGGGGTC. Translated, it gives CASSPPGTGV.

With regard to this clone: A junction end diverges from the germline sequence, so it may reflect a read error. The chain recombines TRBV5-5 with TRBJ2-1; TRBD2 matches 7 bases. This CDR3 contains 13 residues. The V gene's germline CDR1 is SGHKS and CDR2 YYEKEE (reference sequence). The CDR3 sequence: CASSLSGVASGVF. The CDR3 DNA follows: TGTGCCAGCAGCTTGTCCGGCGTGGCTAGCGGAGTCTTC.

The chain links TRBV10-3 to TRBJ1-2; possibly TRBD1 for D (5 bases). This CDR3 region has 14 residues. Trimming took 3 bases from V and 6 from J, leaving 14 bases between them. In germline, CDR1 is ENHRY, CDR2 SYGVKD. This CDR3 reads CAISEGERWDGYTF. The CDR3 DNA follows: TGTGCCATCAGTGAAGGGGAGAGATGGGATGGCTACACCTTC.